The 27 T cell receptor beta chains below come from one sample, sequenced in a study of TIL therapy for anti-PD-1-resistant metastatic lung cancer listed by TCRdb under 2021. TCR beta CDR3 regions were amplified from genomic DNA with the immunoSEQ v3 hsTCRB kit using bias-controlled multiplex PCR. Imported from immuneACCESS, the table was reduced by TCRdb to in-frame sequences with V and J called. These copies leave out some clones; in studies compared against another copy, an unresolved V gene accounts for under half, and the cause of the remainder is not known. The sample has about 50,000 clones on record, 86% of them singletons. The ten largest clones represent approximately 5% of the sample. In light of the paper, this sample's time point label describes: pre-treatment sample, taken before nivolumab and TIL therapy. The material sequenced was blood, taken at baseline. These receptors were obtained from a person aged 25 to 80 with non-small cell lung cancer.

The chain has TRBV29-1 and TRBJ2-7; D is perhaps TRBD2 (6 bases). This CDR3 has 12 residues. Germline CDR1 is SQVTM and CDR2 is ANQGSEA. V lost 4 bases to trimming and J lost 3 bases, with 10 bases between them. The CDR3 region has the DNA TGCAGCGTTGGGGATAGCGGCTACGAGCAGTACTTC. It specifies CSVGDSGYEQYF.

This chain links TRBV28 with TRBJ2-7; D might be TRBD1 (7 bases). V was clipped by 7 bases and J by 6 bases, with 19 bases between them. This CDR3 has 14 residues. The germline gives CDR1 MDHEN, CDR2 SYDVKM. CDR3 protein: CASTDGGQGGEQYF. CDR3 in DNA: TGTGCCAGCACCGACGGAGGGCAGGGGGGCGAGCAGTACTTC.

The V gene is TRBV7-9, the J gene TRBJ2-7; 10 bases match TRBD1. Germline V gives CDR1 SEHNR, CDR2 FQNEAQ (reference sequence). This CDR3 has 15 residues. V shed 4 bases, J shed 7 bases, and the junction held 10 bases outside the gene matches. The CDR3 nucleotides read TGTGCCAGCAGCTCGCTGGACAGGGGGGATTATGAGCAGTACTTC. This sequence encodes CASSSLDRGDYEQYF. Supplemented by reference TRBV7-9 and TRBJ2-7, the full variable domain reads DTGVSQNPRHKITKRGQNVTFRCDPISEHNRLYWYRQTLGQGPEFLTYFQNEAQLEKSRLLSDRFSAERPKGSFSTLEIQRTEQGDSAMYLCASSSLDRGDYEQYFGPGTRLTVT.

The V gene is TRBV7-2, the J gene TRBJ1-2; maybe TRBD1 (6 bases). Trimming left V 5 bases short and J 7 bases short, with 23 bases between. This CDR3 has 16 residues. Germline V gene data show CDR1 as SGHTA and CDR2 as FQGNSA. The CDR3 region has the DNA TGTGCCAGCAGCAATAGTCCGGGACAAGCAATAGGTGGCTACACCTTC. The encoded protein is CASSNSPGQAIGGYTF.

The rearrangement links TRBV7-9 to TRBJ2-7; D not certain. V lost 8 bases to trimming and J lost 0 bases, with 5 bases between them. From germline, CDR1 is SEHNR and CDR2 FQNEAQ (reference sequence). This CDR3 region has 11 residues. CDR3: CASQASYEQYF. DNA of the CDR3: TGTGCCAGCCAAGCCTCCTACGAGCAGTACTTC.

This sequence joins TRBV13 and TRBJ1-1; maybe TRBD1 (5 bases). Trimming removed 1 base from V and 0 bases from J, with 9 bases in between. This CDR3 region has 15 residues. Per germline, CDR1 PRHDT and CDR2 FYEKMQ (reference sequence). The CDR3 region has the DNA TGTGCCAGCAGCTTAGACAGGTTCATGAACACTGAAGCTTTCTTT. This encodes CASSLDRFMNTEAFF.

The chain carries TRBV28 and TRBJ1-5; D is undetermined. With 8 bases removed from V and 7 bases from J, the gap between germline ends came to 9 bases. CDR3 length: 11 amino acids. Germline CDR1 reads MDHEN; CDR2 reads SYDVKM. Written as DNA, the CDR3 is TGTGCCAGCGATAGTGGCCAGCCCCAGCATTTT. This codes for CASDSGQPQHF. Using reference TRBV28 and TRBJ1-5 for the parts outside the CDR3, the full variable domain is DVKVTQSSRYLVKRTGEKVFLECVQDMDHENMFWYRQDPGLGLRLIYFSYDVKMKEKGDIPEGYSVSREKKERFSLILESASTNQTSMYLCASDSGQPQHFGDGTRLSIL.

The chain links TRBV27 to TRBJ1-6; D is unresolved. The germline V gene has CDR1 MNHEY and CDR2 SMNVEV (reference sequence). The CDR3 runs to 15 residues. Trimming pared 2 bases from V and 2 bases from J, leaving 7 bases between. The CDR3, as DNA: TGTGCCAGCAGTTTAACCCTAGCCTATAATTCACCCCTCCACTTT. Amino acid sequence: CASSLTLAYNSPLHF.

This chain joins TRBV10-3 and TRBJ1-1; D not certain. Germline CDR1 reads ENHRY; CDR2 reads SYGVKD. The V end was cut by 6 bases, the J end by 1 base, with 6 bases between. The CDR3 extends over 12 amino acids. The CDR3 nucleotides are TGTGCCATCAGACGGCAGAACACTGAAGCTTTCTTT. Translation gives CAIRRQNTEAFF.

The genes are TRBV28 and TRBJ1-6; 8 bases match TRBD1. Germline V gene sequence: CDR1 MDHEN, CDR2 SYDVKM. The V segment lost 6 bases and the J segment 7 bases; nucleotides outside the gene matches: 5. This CDR3 is 14 amino acids long. CDR3 protein: CASRPGQANSPLHF. The CDR3 DNA is TGTGCCAGCAGGCCGGGACAGGCGAATTCACCCCTCCACTTT.

By sample share, this clone is medium-sized. J is TRBJ1-1 and V is TRBV27; no reliable D call. This CDR3 is 13 amino acids long. The germline V gene encodes CDR1 MNHEY and CDR2 SMNVEV (reference sequence). V gave up 4 bases and J gave up 3 bases, with 9 bases separating them. As DNA, the CDR3 is TGTGCCAGCAGTTCCGGGCCATACACTGAAGCTTTCTTT. It specifies CASSSGPYTEAFF.

The chain joins TRBV27 to TRBJ2-5, with 8 bases lining up with TRBD1. Germline loops: CDR1 MNHEY, CDR2 SMNVEV (reference sequence). Trimming at V came to 2 bases and at J to 5 bases, leaving 1 base not matched to a gene. This CDR3 is built from 13 residues. CDR3 sequence: CASSLGDRETQYF. The CDR3 DNA sequence: TGTGCCAGCAGTTTAGGGGACAGGGAGACCCAGTACTTC.

The genes are TRBV28 and TRBJ1-1, with no clear D. Germline CDR1 MDHEN, CDR2 SYDVKM. The V end lost 6 bases, the J end lost 4 bases, and 6 bases lay between the germline ends. The CDR3 spans 11 residues. The CDR3 sequence: CASRKITEAFF. In DNA, the CDR3 is TGTGCCAGCAGGAAGATCACTGAAGCTTTCTTT. Full variable domain (outside the CDR3, taken from reference TRBV28 and TRBJ1-1): DVKVTQSSRYLVKRTGEKVFLECVQDMDHENMFWYRQDPGLGLRLIYFSYDVKMKEKGDIPEGYSVSREKKERFSLILESASTNQTSMYLCASRKITEAFFGQGTRLTVV.

The rearrangement uses TRBV7-6 and TRBJ2-5; D perhaps matches TRBD1 (6 bases). Germline CDR1 is SGHVS and CDR2 is FNYEAQ. CDR3 length: 14 residues. V was cut by 4 bases and J by 2 bases, with 11 bases left in between. The CDR3 sequence: CASSSFGQQETQYF. The CDR3 DNA is TGTGCCAGCAGCTCGTTCGGACAGCAAGAGACCCAGTACTTC.

The gene calls are TRBV5-6 and TRBJ2-1; no clear D. The V end lost 0 bases, the J end lost 7 bases, and 5 bases lay between the germline ends. The CDR3 covers 12 residues. CDR1 SGHDT and CDR2 YYEEEE come from the germline V gene. The CDR3 nucleotides read TGTGCCAGCAGCTTGGGGGTTAATGAGCAGTTCTTC. This translates into CASSLGVNEQFF.

The table lists this clone with a few counts. This chain joins TRBV2 and TRBJ2-2, with D possibly matching TRBD1 (5 bases). V dropped 6 bases and J dropped 7 bases, with 15 bases sitting between them. This CDR3 has 14 residues. Germline CDR1 and CDR2: SNHLY and FYNNEI. CDR3 region: CASSFEPTVGELFF. Written as DNA, the CDR3 is TGTGCCAGCAGCTTTGAGCCGACAGTCGGGGAGCTGTTTTTT.

This clone was detected only once. This sequence joins TRBV5-4 and TRBJ2-7; a possible D gene is TRBD2 (5 bases). The germline gives CDR1 SGHNT, CDR2 YYREEE (reference sequence). Trimming removed 5 bases from V and 2 bases from J, with 20 bases in between. CDR3 size: 16 residues. Here the CDR3 DNA reads TGTGCCAGCAGGCTTTGGGGAGACCTGAATCCCTACGAGCAGTACTTC. Its translation: CASRLWGDLNPYEQYF.

The rearrangement links TRBV25-1 to TRBJ2-7, with D maybe TRBD1 (5 bases). The CDR3 covers 15 residues. Germline CDR1 MGHDK, CDR2 SYGVNS. V gave up 4 bases and J gave up 2 bases, with 15 bases separating them. The CDR3 loop is CASSGSQGVTYEQYF. In DNA, the CDR3 is TGTGCCAGCAGTGGTTCGCAGGGTGTAACCTACGAGCAGTACTTC.

The chain couples TRBV6-5 to TRBJ1-6; 9 bases line up with TRBD1. The V segment lost 6 bases and the J segment 9 bases; nucleotides outside the gene matches: 6. The CDR3 is 14 amino acids. CDR1 and CDR2 from the germline V gene are MNHEY and SVGAGI. CDR3 DNA sequence: TGTGCCAGCAGACCCCGGGACAGGGTTTCACCCCTCCACTTT. Translation gives CASRPRDRVSPLHF.

The CDR3, as DNA: TGTGCCAGCAGCCCCGGAACTTCAGGGGGCGTGGGTCTAAAAGAAAAACTGTTTTTT. It specifies CASSPGTSGGVGLKEKLFF. V and J are TRBV3-1 (or the pseudogene TRBV3-2) and TRBJ1-4; 8 bases fit TRBD1. CDR3 length: 19 residues. The trim removed 4 bases at V and 8 bases at J, leaving 21 bases unmatched. CDR1 LGHDT and CDR2 YNNKEL come from the germline V gene (reference sequence).

The chain is built from TRBV7-9 and TRBJ2-1, with 15 bases identical to TRBD2. Germline trimming cut 5 bases from V and 7 bases from J; bases unmatched to any gene: 12. This CDR3 contains 18 residues. Germline V CDR1 and CDR2: SEHNR, FQNEAQ (reference sequence). As DNA, the CDR3 is TGTGCCAGCAGCAGAGGGACTAGCGGGAGGAGGAGTGGGAATGAGCAGTTCTTC. Protein sequence: CASSRGTSGRRSGNEQFF.

This chain uses TRBV5-1 with TRBJ2-3; D is unresolved. The CDR3 covers 11 residues. The germline V and J ends were trimmed by 2 bases and 2 bases, with 0 bases remaining between them. Germline CDR1 SGHRS, CDR2 YFSETQ. The CDR3 loop reads CASSFTDTQYF. CDR3 DNA sequence: TGCGCCAGCAGCTTCACAGATACGCAGTATTTT.

The chain couples TRBV5-1 to TRBJ1-4; a weak D match, TRBD1 (5 bases). The CDR3 sequence is 17 residues long. V lost 4 bases to trimming and J lost 0 bases, with 16 bases between them. Germline CDR1 is SGHRS and CDR2 is YFSETQ. This CDR3 reads CASSARGNSATNEKLFF. In nucleotides, the CDR3 is TGCGCCAGCAGCGCCCGGGGGAACTCGGCAACTAATGAAAAACTGTTTTTT.

The chain joins TRBV18 to TRBJ2-2; either TRBD1 or TRBD2 may fit D (5 bases each). Germline V lookup: CDR1 KGHSH, CDR2 LQKENI. V was shortened by 6 bases and J by 2 bases, with 16 bases between the two germline ends. The CDR3 covers 16 residues. CDR3 coding DNA: TGTGCCAGCTCCCAGATCGGGACCGGTAACACCGGGGAGCTGTTTTTT. This sequence encodes CASSQIGTGNTGELFF.

The chain has TRBV10-3 and TRBJ2-7; D gene ambiguous. The V gene's germline CDR1 is ENHRY and CDR2 SYGVKD. The CDR3 length is 11 residues. Trimming took off 5 bases at V and 6 bases at J, with 8 bases between the two ends. CDR3 sequence: CAISQEVEQYF. DNA of the CDR3: TGTGCCATCAGTCAAGAGGTCGAGCAGTACTTC.

This clone is termed medium-sized. The genes are TRBV4-3 and TRBJ2-6, with TRBD2 matching over 8 bases. Germline V gives CDR1 LGHNA, CDR2 YSLEER. The CDR3 extends over 16 amino acids. V gave up 2 bases and J gave up 0 bases; unmatched junction bases: 0. The CDR3 DNA reads as TGCGCCAGCAGCCAAACTAGCGGCTCTGGGGCCAACGTCCTGACTTTC. Protein product: CASSQTSGSGANVLTF.

The V call is TRBV6-5, the J call TRBJ1-3; D unclear. The germline V and J ends were trimmed by 10 bases and 4 bases, with 20 bases remaining between them. CDR3 length: 15 residues. Germline lookup yields CDR1 MNHEY and CDR2 SVGAGI. CDR3 nucleotides: TGTGCCAACCGACGCTGGTCGGTAGGCGGAAACACCATATATTTT. Translating it yields CANRRWSVGGNTIYF.